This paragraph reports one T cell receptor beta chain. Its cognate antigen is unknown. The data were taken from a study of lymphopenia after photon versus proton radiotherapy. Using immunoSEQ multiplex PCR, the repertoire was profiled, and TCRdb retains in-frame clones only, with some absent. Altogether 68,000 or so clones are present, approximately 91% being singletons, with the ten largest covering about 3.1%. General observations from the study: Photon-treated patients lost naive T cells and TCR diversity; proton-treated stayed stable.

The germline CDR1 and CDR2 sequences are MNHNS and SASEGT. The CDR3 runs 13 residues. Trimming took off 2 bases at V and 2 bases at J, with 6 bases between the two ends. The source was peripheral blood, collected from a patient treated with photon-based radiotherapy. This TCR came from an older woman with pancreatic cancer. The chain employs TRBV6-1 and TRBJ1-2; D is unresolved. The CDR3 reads CASSEPGNYGYTF. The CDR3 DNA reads TGTGCCAGCAGTGAACCGGGGAACTATGGCTACACCTTC.